The sequence of this T cell receptor beta chain was determined in a study of blood T cell repertoires in COVID-19. V lost 5 bases, J lost 4 bases, and 12 bases lay in between. This CDR3 has 13 amino acids. CDR1 and CDR2 from the germline V gene are SNHLY and FYNNEI. Original analysis: The assay estimated nucleated cells by amplifying reference gene primers. Sequencing was performed with immunoSEQ multiplex PCR; in TCRdb, only in-frame clones are kept and a portion is missing. The V and J calls and clone size are taken from that table; D and trimming were inferred from the DNA. The sample yields more than 450,000 clones, 87% seen once. Recruitment covered under 25 US areas and drew participants whose ages spanned 18 to 89 years. Each participant's cohort was designated according to participant-reported clinical history. Donors in Cohort 3 counted as recovered after two negative PCRs, clearance, or symptom resolution.

Sequencing was carried out using PBMCs or T cells enriched from blood (not recorded which). The chain recombines TRBV2 with TRBJ2-7; D call uncertain. This receptor was taken from a woman aged 18-30 years who had recovered from COVID-19. The chain's CDR3 is CASSQMPLYEQYF. The CDR3 DNA follows: TGTGCCAGCAGTCAGATGCCACTATACGAGCAGTACTTC.